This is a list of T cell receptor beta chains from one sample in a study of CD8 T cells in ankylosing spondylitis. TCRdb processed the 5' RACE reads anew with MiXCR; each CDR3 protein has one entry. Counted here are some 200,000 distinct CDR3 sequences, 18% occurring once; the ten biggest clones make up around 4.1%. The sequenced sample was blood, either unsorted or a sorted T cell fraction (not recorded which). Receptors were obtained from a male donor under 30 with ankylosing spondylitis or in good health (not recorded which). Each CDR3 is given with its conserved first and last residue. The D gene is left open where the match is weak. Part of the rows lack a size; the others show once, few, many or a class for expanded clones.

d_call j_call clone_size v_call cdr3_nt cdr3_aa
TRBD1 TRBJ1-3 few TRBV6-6 TGTGCCAGCAGAGACAGGGCGGATCGAAACACCATATATTTT CASRDRADRNTIYF
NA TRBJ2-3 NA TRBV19 TGTGCCAGTAGTATGTCAGCGGGCCTCACAGATACGCAGTATTTT CASSMSAGLTDTQYF
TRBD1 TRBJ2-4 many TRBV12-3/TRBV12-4 TGTGCCAGCAGCTCCAACCAGGGGGCGCATAACATTCAGTACTTC CASSSNQGAHNIQYF
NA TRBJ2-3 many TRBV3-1 TGTGCCAGTACACAGTCAGGCACAGATACGCAGTATTTT CASTQSGTDTQYF
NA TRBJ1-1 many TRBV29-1 TGCAGCGCCCTGGGGATGAACACTGAAGCTTTCTTT CSALGMNTEAFF
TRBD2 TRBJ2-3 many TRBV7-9 TGTGCCAGCAGCTTAGGTAGCGGGAGACCCCCCACAGATACGCAGTATTTT CASSLGSGRPPTDTQYF
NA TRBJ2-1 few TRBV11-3 TGTGCCAGCAGCCTCGTAGGGAGCGATGAGCAGTTCTTC CASSLVGSDEQFF
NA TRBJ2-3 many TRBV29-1 TGCAGCGTTCGCGGGACAGTCACAGATACGCAGTATTTT CSVRGTVTDTQYF
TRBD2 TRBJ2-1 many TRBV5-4 TGTGCCAGCAGCTGGGCGGGAGCAAATGAGCAGTTCTTC CASSWAGANEQFF
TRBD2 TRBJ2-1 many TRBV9 TGTGCCAGCAGCACAACGGGACTAAGACCAAATGAGCAGTTCTTC CASSTTGLRPNEQFF